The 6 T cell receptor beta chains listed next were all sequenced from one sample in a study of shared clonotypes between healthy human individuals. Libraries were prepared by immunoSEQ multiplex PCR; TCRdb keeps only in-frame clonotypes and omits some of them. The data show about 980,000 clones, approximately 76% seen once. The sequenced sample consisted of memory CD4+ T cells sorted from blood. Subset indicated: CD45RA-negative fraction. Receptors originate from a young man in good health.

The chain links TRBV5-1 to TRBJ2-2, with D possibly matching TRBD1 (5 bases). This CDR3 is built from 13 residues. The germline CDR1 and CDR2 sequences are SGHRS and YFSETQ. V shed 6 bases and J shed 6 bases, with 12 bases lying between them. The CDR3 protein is CASNSQGAGELFF. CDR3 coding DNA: TGCGCCAGCAATTCCCAGGGCGCCGGGGAGCTGTTTTTT.

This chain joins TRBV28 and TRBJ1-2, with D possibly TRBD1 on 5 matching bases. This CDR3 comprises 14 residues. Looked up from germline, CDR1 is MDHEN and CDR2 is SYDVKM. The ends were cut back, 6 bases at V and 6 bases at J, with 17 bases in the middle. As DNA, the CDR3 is TGTGCCAGCAGCGGGGGTTGGGGCGCAGATGGCTACACCTTC. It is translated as CASSGGWGADGYTF.

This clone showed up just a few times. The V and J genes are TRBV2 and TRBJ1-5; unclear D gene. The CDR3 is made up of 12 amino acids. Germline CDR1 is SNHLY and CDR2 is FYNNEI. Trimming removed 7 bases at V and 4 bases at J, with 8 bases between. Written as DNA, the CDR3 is TGTGCCAGCACCACGGGGAATCAGCCCCAGCATTTT. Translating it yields CASTTGNQPQHF.

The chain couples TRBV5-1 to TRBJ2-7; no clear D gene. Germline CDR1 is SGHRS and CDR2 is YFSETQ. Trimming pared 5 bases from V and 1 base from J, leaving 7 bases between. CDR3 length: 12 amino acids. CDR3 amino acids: CASSIGSYEQYF. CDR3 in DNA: TGCGCCAGCAGTATAGGTTCCTACGAGCAGTACTTC.

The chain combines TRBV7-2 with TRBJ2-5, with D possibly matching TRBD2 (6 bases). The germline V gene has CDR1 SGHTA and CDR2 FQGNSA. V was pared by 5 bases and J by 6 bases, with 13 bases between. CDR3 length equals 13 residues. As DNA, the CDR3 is TGTGCCAGCAGCGGGGACTCATGGCAGACCCAGTACTTC. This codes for CASSGDSWQTQYF.

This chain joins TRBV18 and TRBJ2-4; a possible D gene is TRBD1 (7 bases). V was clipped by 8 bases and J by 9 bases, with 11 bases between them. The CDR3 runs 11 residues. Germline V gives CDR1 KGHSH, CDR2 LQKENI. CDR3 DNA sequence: TGTGCCAGCCAGGGGGGTACCATTCAGTACTTC. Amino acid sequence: CASQGGTIQYF.